This T cell receptor (beta chain) came from a study of shared clonotypes between healthy human individuals. Scientists sequenced DNA from unsorted PBMC on ten immunoSEQ deep assay plates. This table comes from immunoSEQ multiplex PCR, and its TCRdb copy is limited to in-frame clones, with some not included. The table records about 490,000 clones, 70% to 80% of them present only once. Trimming took 3 bases from V and 2 from J, leaving 2 bases between them. Germline CDR1 and CDR2: KGHSH and LQKENI. The CDR3 is made up of 12 amino acids. The specimen sequenced was PBMCs. The chain couples TRBV18 to TRBJ2-1, with D unclear. This receptor was taken from a woman aged 35 to 49 in good health. Some clones in this sample may be carry-over from other donors' samples. In DNA form, the CDR3 reads TGTGCCAGCTCACCCGCCTACAATGAGCAGTTCTTC. Translation gives CASSPAYNEQFF.